Below, 9 T cell receptor beta chains from the same sample are listed, as sequenced in a study of T cell responses to AZD1222 COVID-19 vaccine. Only in-frame clones appear in the TCRdb table, and some are missing; sequencing was by immunoSEQ multiplex PCR. Here the sample spans some 130,000 clones, about 92% being singletons. Here the sequenced sample was peripheral blood, taken 28 days after the second AZD1222 dose. All receptors come from an adult who received the AZD1222 COVID-19 vaccine.

The CDR3 protein is CSAQGGNTEAFF. The CDR3 DNA reads as TGCAGCGCACAGGGTGGGAACACTGAAGCTTTCTTT. This chain uses TRBV29-1 with TRBJ1-1; a weak D match, TRBD1 (6 bases). Germline CDR1 SQVTM, CDR2 ANQGSEA. The CDR3 has 12 amino acids. Trimming removed 7 bases from V and 1 base from J, with 10 bases in between.

The chain has TRBV15 and TRBJ2-7, with 7 positions matching TRBD2. Germline CDR1 is LNHNV and CDR2 is YYDKDF (reference sequence). The CDR3 is made up of 15 amino acids. The trim removed 0 bases at V and 5 bases at J, leaving 7 bases unmatched. As DNA, the CDR3 is TGTGCCACCAGCAGAGATCAAGTGGGGAGGGACGAGCAGTACTTC. Translation: CATSRDQVGRDEQYF.

This clone appeared a few times. The chain is built from TRBV6-5 and TRBJ1-2; D may be TRBD1 (6 bases). The CDR3 has 12 residues. The V and J ends lost 6 bases and 5 bases respectively, with 10 bases between them. The germline V gene encodes CDR1 MNHEY and CDR2 SVGAGI. CDR3 residues: CASRDRMYGYTF. CDR3 DNA: TGTGCCAGCAGAGACAGGATGTATGGCTACACCTTC.

The gene calls are TRBV7-8 and TRBJ2-2; unclear D gene. There are 15 residues in the CDR3. Germline V gene data show CDR1 as SGHVS and CDR2 as FQNEAQ. With 5 bases removed from V and 0 bases from J, the gap between germline ends came to 10 bases. CDR3 DNA sequence: TGTGCCAGCAGCGCTCTGTTAGCGAACACCGGGGAGCTGTTTTTT. Translating gives CASSALLANTGELFF.

V usage is TRBV21-1 and J usage is TRBJ1-5; the table's D call TRBD1 went unverified against the DNA. TRBV21-1 is a documented pseudogene. The CDR3 is made up of 17 amino acids. The CDR3: CASSKAGRDRGNQPQHF. DNA for the CDR3: TGTGCCAGCAGCAAAGCCGGAAGGGACAGGGGAAATCAGCCCCAGCATTTT.

The chain recombines TRBV12-5 with TRBJ2-7; D gene ambiguous. Trimming took 1 base from V and 6 from J, leaving 10 bases between them. Germline CDR1 LGHNT, CDR2 FRNRAP. The CDR3 is 13 residues long. In DNA, the CDR3 is TGTGCTAGTGGTTTGGAGGCCCTTGGCGAGCAGTACTTC. Translating gives CASGLEALGEQYF.

This clone was observed a single time. The chain joins TRBV7-8 to TRBJ1-6; D is ambiguous. The CDR3 spans 15 residues. The germline V gene has CDR1 SGHVS and CDR2 FQNEAQ. Trimming pared 6 bases from V and 6 bases from J, leaving 15 bases between. The CDR3 coding sequence is TGTGCCAGCAGTTACGGTGGGAAGGCTAATTCACCCCTCCACTTT. This gives the protein CASSYGGKANSPLHF.

J is TRBJ2-7 and V is TRBV5-1; 8 bases map to TRBD1. V lost 3 bases to trimming and J lost 6 bases; unmatched junction nucleotides: 5. The CDR3 runs to 13 residues. Germline V gives CDR1 SGHRS, CDR2 YFSETQ. The CDR3 bases are TGCGCCAGCAGCTCAGACAGGGGAGCCGAGCAGTACTTC. Encoded protein: CASSSDRGAEQYF.

This clone came up once. The V and J genes are TRBV6-1 and TRBJ2-1; 11 nucleotides agree with TRBD2. Germline CDR1 reads MNHNS; CDR2 reads SASEGT. Trimming at V came to 3 bases and at J to 4 bases, leaving 14 bases not matched to a gene. CDR3 length equals 19 residues. CDR3 sequence: CASSDGLAGPPVAYNEQFF. In nucleotides, the CDR3 is TGTGCCAGCAGTGACGGACTAGCGGGCCCCCCCGTTGCGTACAATGAGCAGTTCTTC.